The 18 T cell receptor beta chains below all came from one sample that was sequenced in a study of cytomegalovirus exposure and HLA in healthy donors. The study ran its PCR with 60 Vbeta and 13 Jbeta primers. Sequencing used immunoSEQ multiplex PCR; TCRdb keeps in-frame clones, though not all of them. The data contain 65,000 to 85,000 clones, around 86% of them seen just once; the ten biggest clones take up 2%. The specimen was PBMCs. These receptors were collected from a woman in her twenties or thirties in good health and CMV-seronegative.

The chain recombines TRBV7-2 with TRBJ2-5; D remains unclear. The J call may be mistaken, given a closer DNA end match to TRBJ2-7. Germline V gene data show CDR1 as SGHTA and CDR2 as FQGNSA. The CDR3 spans 12 residues. CDR3 in DNA: TGTGCCAGCAGCTCAACTCCCTACGAGCAGTACTTC. Translation gives CASSSTPYEQYF.

Written as DNA, the CDR3 is TGTGCCAGCAGAGGACAGGGGCTGCAGACCCAGTACTTC. Encoded protein: CASRGQGLQTQYF. This chain links TRBV27 with TRBJ2-5; TRBD1 matches at 9 bases. Germline-derived CDR1 and CDR2 are MNHEY and SMNVEV (reference sequence). The trim removed 6 bases at V and 6 bases at J, leaving 5 bases unmatched. The length of the CDR3 is 13 residues.

The CDR3 spells CASSFSGLARGEQYF. CDR3 in DNA: TGTGCCAGCAGCTTCTCGGGACTAGCGAGGGGCGAGCAGTACTTC. The chain couples TRBV27 to TRBJ2-7; 10 nucleotides line up with TRBD2. This CDR3 contains 15 residues. Germline V gene data show CDR1 as MNHEY and CDR2 as SMNVEV (reference sequence). V gave up 6 bases and J gave up 6 bases; unmatched junction bases: 11.

The chain recombines TRBV6-5 with TRBJ2-1, with D unresolved. V lost 5 bases, J lost 5 bases, and 10 bases lay in between. The CDR3 consists of 13 residues. In germline, CDR1 is MNHEY, CDR2 SVGAGI. The CDR3 spells CASSTRYHNEQFF. CDR3 nucleotides: TGTGCCAGCAGTACGCGGTACCACAATGAGCAGTTCTTC.

The CDR3 is CASSQIPGTGVETQYF. The CDR3 nucleotides are TGTGCCAGCTCACAAATCCCCGGGACAGGAGTAGAGACCCAGTACTTC. The J gene is TRBJ2-5, the V gene TRBV18; 8 positions agree with TRBD1. CDR3 length: 16 residues. V was pared by 4 bases and J by 4 bases, with 11 bases of the junction left unmatched. Germline V gene data show CDR1 as KGHSH and CDR2 as LQKENI.

V usage is TRBV7-9 and J usage is TRBJ2-1; TRBD2 aligns across 11 bases. The CDR3 loop spans 14 amino acids. Unmatched junction bases numbered 8, after V lost 6 bases and J lost 10 bases. Germline values: CDR1 SEHNR, CDR2 FQNEAQ (reference sequence). The CDR3 DNA follows: TGTGCCAGCAGTATACTAGCGGGAGAGCAGGAGCAGTTCTTC. This gives the protein CASSILAGEQEQFF.

CDR3 protein: CASSRGRVTYEQYF. The CDR3 DNA reads TGTGCCAGCAGCCGGGGGAGGGTAACCTACGAGCAGTACTTC. The chain uses TRBV7-8 and TRBJ2-7; 7 bases are a match to TRBD2. The CDR3 totals 14 residues. CDR1 is SGHVS, CDR2 FQNEAQ, per germline. J gave up 2 bases and V 5 bases, and 6 bases lay outside the gene matches.

The chain links TRBV29-1 to TRBJ1-2; possible D gene TRBD1, 6 bases. This CDR3 has 13 residues. Trimming took off 3 bases at V and 1 base at J, with 9 bases between the two ends. The germline V gene encodes CDR1 SQVTM and CDR2 ANQGSEA. In DNA, the CDR3 is TGCAGCGTTGACAGGGGCGTTAACTATGGCTACACCTTC. Translating it yields CSVDRGVNYGYTF.

This clone has only one observation. This chain joins TRBV21-1 and TRBJ1-2; the table calls TRBD1, which could not be checked here. TRBV21-1 is marked as a pseudogene. This CDR3 has 16 amino acids. The CDR3 DNA reads as TGTGCCAGCAGCGCAAATCCAGGGGCTAGGGGCTATGGCTACACCTTC. Encoded protein: CASSANPGARGYGYTF.

The chain recombines TRBV6-5 with TRBJ1-4; 7 bases match TRBD1. V shed 5 bases and J 7 bases; nucleotides not matched to a gene: 4. This CDR3 contains 13 residues. Germline V gene data show CDR1 as MNHEY and CDR2 as SVGAGI. As DNA, the CDR3 is TGTGCCAGCAGTCAGGGGGAAACTGAAAAACTGTTTTTT. Translation gives CASSQGETEKLFF.

V usage is TRBV6-5 and J usage is TRBJ1-4; the D gene is possibly TRBD1 (5 bases). Trimming pared 2 bases from V and 10 bases from J, leaving 8 bases between. This CDR3 region has 12 residues. CDR1 is MNHEY, CDR2 SVGAGI, per germline. The DNA of the CDR3 is TGTGCCAGCAGTTACCCGGGGGTAAAACTGTTTTTT. It encodes CASSYPGVKLFF.

This chain connects TRBV18 to TRBJ2-7, with D possibly being TRBD2 (7 bases). Deletions cut 8 bases from V and 7 bases from J, with 15 bases between. The CDR3 has 12 residues. The germline V gene has CDR1 KGHSH and CDR2 LQKENI. The CDR3 bases are TGTGCCAGCGACGCGGGGGCGAGGGAGCAGTACTTC. Encoded protein: CASDAGAREQYF.

DNA for the CDR3: TGTGCCAGCAGTGAGATAGGAGGGGTAATCACTGAAGCTTTCTTT. Its translation: CASSEIGGVITEAFF. The rearrangement joins TRBV2 to TRBJ1-1; possibly TRBD1 for D (5 bases). From germline, CDR1 is SNHLY and CDR2 FYNNEI. The V and J ends lost 3 bases and 4 bases respectively, with 15 bases between them. There are 15 residues in the CDR3.

V and J are TRBV5-1 and TRBJ2-2; 11 positions match TRBD2. This CDR3 is 14 amino acids long. Looked up from germline, CDR1 is SGHRS and CDR2 is YFSETQ. Trimming took 5 bases from V and 5 from J; bases not matched to a gene: 2. The CDR3 reads CASSVAGGTGELFF. In DNA form, the CDR3 reads TGCGCCAGCAGTGTAGCGGGAGGGACCGGGGAGCTGTTTTTT.

This chain uses TRBV7-3 with TRBJ2-3; 9 bases agree with TRBD2. The CDR3 covers 15 residues. With 5 bases clipped from V and 5 bases from J, the junction kept 8 bases outside the gene matches. Germline CDR1 and CDR2: SGHTA and FQGTGA. Here the CDR3 reads CASSQDGTSLDTQYF. The CDR3 DNA is TGTGCCAGCAGCCAAGACGGGACTAGCCTAGATACGCAGTATTTT.

The rearrangement uses TRBV5-4 and TRBJ2-7; TRBD1 agrees at 7 bases. V was pared by 4 bases and J by 0 bases, with 4 bases of the junction left unmatched. This CDR3 has 14 amino acids. The germline CDR1 and CDR2 sequences are SGHNT and YYREEE (reference sequence). In DNA form, the CDR3 reads TGTGCCAGCAGCGTACGACAGGGCTCCTACGAGCAGTACTTC. The encoded protein is CASSVRQGSYEQYF.

A single count supports this clone. The V gene is TRBV29-1, the J gene TRBJ1-2; 7 bases match TRBD1. This CDR3 is 17 amino acids long. Per germline, CDR1 SQVTM and CDR2 ANQGSEA. After removal of 6 bases from V and 4 bases from J, the junction contained 20 bases not matched to a gene. CDR3 nucleotides: TGCAGCGTGCCCATCCGACAGGGTAAGGGAAGGGGCTATGGCTACACCTTC. Residues: CSVPIRQGKGRGYGYTF.

The rearrangement uses TRBV15 and TRBJ2-5; possible D gene TRBD1, 6 bases. The V and J ends lost 1 base and 5 bases respectively, with 11 bases between them. Germline CDR1 is LNHNV and CDR2 is YYDKDF (reference sequence). The CDR3 loop spans 14 amino acids. The CDR3 loop is CATSRVGRGETQYF. In DNA, the CDR3 is TGTGCCACCAGCAGAGTGGGCAGGGGCGAGACCCAGTACTTC.